The TCR beta chain described here comes from a study of CD8 T cells in ankylosing spondylitis (dated by TCRdb to about 2017). Some background on the complete study: The study set out to find disease-linked TCR variants by profiling T cell receptor beta repertoires in ankylosing spondylitis patients and healthy donors. The full study cohort was made up of about 24 ankylosing spondylitis patients and 108 healthy donors. Peripheral blood was sampled, and synovial fluid was additionally collected from ankylosing spondylitis patients. What the research found in general, with its limitations: Some motif variants were previously reported in synovial fluid and blood of reactive arthritis patients, suggesting common disease-initiation mechanisms. A TCR beta motif made up of several highly homologous amino acid variants appeared to be characteristic of blood from ankylosing spondylitis patients. The disease-linked clones had a CD8+ phenotype and were found at relatively low frequencies in peripheral blood. Significant enrichment of the disease-linked clones was reported in matched synovial fluid samples from ankylosing spondylitis patients.

This clonotype was detected many times. What this receptor recognizes is not known. No quality values exist for individual bases; no much larger clone is one base distant. Relative to germline, V is 1 base shorter and J is 9 bases shorter, with 9 bases between their ends. From the cysteine up to the phenylalanine, the CDR3 has a length of 13 residues. This entry keeps only the CDR3 DNA: 39 bases, framed from base 1. Reads for this sample came from an Illumina HiSeq 2500. Quantitative 5'-RACE with molecular barcodes was used to prepare TCR beta libraries. Regarding the original processing steps: A new computational method, built on a probabilistic model of VDJ rearrangement, was used to identify disease-linked TCR variants. Clones were called with MiXCR by TCRdb after fastp trimmed the public reads at Q25, and only in-frame beta chains were retained. CDR3 protein duplicates are merged, each entry listing the most common genes and DNA. TCRdb's processing, not the study's, gives the V and J calls here. The sample has 180,000 or so distinct CDR3 sequences on record, roughly 10% of them singletons. The top ten clones comprise almost 30% of the sample.

Recombination joined TRBV12-3 or TRBV12-4 with TRBJ2-2; the D gene identity is not certain. The source is a male donor with ankylosing spondylitis or in good health (not recorded which). Sample: blood, either unsorted or a sorted T cell fraction (not recorded which). The CDR3 region has the sequence CASSLGAARELFF. The DNA sequence is given as TGTGCCAGCAGTTTAGGGGCAGCGAGGGAGCTGTTTTTT.